The 23 T cell receptor beta chains reported below all come from one sample, sequenced in a study of regulatory T cells in long-lasting Graves disease. The time point is: newly diagnosed GD, antithyroid drugs for less than 3 months. RNA from PBMCs was the source of the TCR library. Investigators prepared the TCR beta libraries by applying iRepertoire HTBI primers and Arm-PCR of CDR3 regions. In TCRdb, the multiplex PCR reads were re-called with MiXCR into one record per CDR3 protein. The sample lists 360,000 or so distinct CDR3 sequences, about 16% seen once, with just over 20% in the top ten. The data were also submitted as part of a second study, on T cells in Graves' hyperthyroidism and ophthalmopathy.

The specimen comprised peripheral blood mononuclear cells (PBMCs), sampled at new diagnosis, from a patient treated with antithyroid drugs. Source of these receptors: a woman younger than 35 with Graves disease.

The table lists this clonotype with many counts. The chain joins TRBV28 to TRBJ2-7, with D unclear. The CDR3 runs 13 residues. Trimming pared 1 base from V and 5 bases from J, leaving 9 bases between. The germline V gene has CDR1 MDHEN and CDR2 SYDVKM. CDR3 amino acids: CASSLYPPDEQYF. The CDR3 DNA reads as TGTGCCAGCAGTTTATACCCCCCCGACGAGCAGTACTTC.

The rearrangement joins TRBV6-2 or TRBV6-3 to TRBJ1-5, with D uncertain. Germline V gene data show CDR1 as MNHEY and CDR2 as SVGEGT. The CDR3 consists of 12 residues. V gave up 9 bases and J gave up 1 base, with 7 bases separating them. CDR3 protein: CASKESNQPQHF. CDR3 coding DNA: TGTGCCAGTAAAGAGAGCAATCAGCCCCAGCATTTT.

The V and J genes are TRBV3-1 and TRBJ1-6; 9 nucleotides agree with TRBD1. With V trimmed by 5 bases and J by 8 bases, 4 bases remained unmatched. The V gene's germline CDR1 is LGHDT and CDR2 YNNKEL (reference sequence). The CDR3 has 14 residues. The CDR3 loop is CASSLGQGDSPLHF. The CDR3 DNA reads as TGTGCCAGCAGCTTGGGACAGGGCGATTCACCCCTCCACTTT.

V is TRBV20-1 and J is TRBJ2-7; 8 nucleotides agree with TRBD2. Germline-derived CDR1 and CDR2 are DFQATT and SNEGSKA (reference sequence). The CDR3 totals 14 residues. V was clipped by 2 bases and J by 3 bases; unmatched bases: 6. The CDR3 DNA sequence: TGCAGTGCTAGAAGTAGCGGGACAATCTACGAGCAGTACTTC. Translating gives CSARSSGTIYEQYF.

Details on this clonotype: A much larger clonotype is one base distant, so this may be a read error. The CDR3 loop is CASSLANPVGEQFF. The CDR3 region has the DNA TGCGCCAGCAGCTTGGCCAATCCTGTGGGGGAGCAGTTCTTC. This chain links TRBV5-1 with TRBJ2-1; D is ambiguous. V gave up 0 bases and J gave up 10 bases, with 14 bases separating them. The CDR3 length is 14 residues. In germline, CDR1 is SGHRS, CDR2 YFSETQ.

This clonotype was observed at least ten times. J is TRBJ2-5 and V is TRBV6-2 or TRBV6-3, with 10 bases aligning to TRBD2. This CDR3 contains 15 residues. Germline V gives CDR1 MNHEY, CDR2 SVGEGT. Trimming took 11 bases from V and 4 from J; bases not matched to a gene: 13. In nucleotides, the CDR3 is TGTGCCGCGGGACTAGCGAGGGGGCCGTTAGAGACCCAGTACTTC. This translates into CAAGLARGPLETQYF.

This clonotype was counted many times. The chain joins TRBV5-1 to TRBJ1-1; no clear D gene. CDR1 SGHRS and CDR2 YFSETQ come from the germline V gene. V was pared by 3 bases and J by 1 base, with 13 bases between. The CDR3 is made up of 15 amino acids. The CDR3 bases are TGCGCCAGCAGCTGGGCGGTCGGAGGGAACACTGAAGCTTTCTTT. This sequence encodes CASSWAVGGNTEAFF.

This clonotype was found a few times. V usage is TRBV5-5 and J usage is TRBJ2-1; maybe TRBD1 (6 bases). The CDR3 loop spans 18 amino acids. Germline V lookup: CDR1 SGHKS, CDR2 YYEKEE (reference sequence). V dropped 0 bases and J dropped 4 bases, with 20 bases sitting between them. CDR3 nucleotides: TGTGCCAGCAGCTTGGATCCTGCCGGGACATGGACTTACAATGAGCAGTTCTTC. Translation: CASSLDPAGTWTYNEQFF.

The chain combines TRBV28 with TRBJ1-3; D possibly corresponds to TRBD1 (6 bases). Germline V gene sequence: CDR1 MDHEN, CDR2 SYDVKM. The V end lost 7 bases, the J end lost 5 bases, and 12 bases lay between the germline ends. The CDR3 covers 13 residues. The CDR3 DNA reads as TGTGCCAGCAAGGGGGGTTGGCGAAACACCATATATTTT. Translating it yields CASKGGWRNTIYF.

This chain joins TRBV9 and TRBJ2-6; either TRBD1 or TRBD2 may supply D (5 bases each). Trimming shortened V by 0 bases and J by 1 base, and 8 bases separated the two germline ends. Germline loops: CDR1 SGDLS, CDR2 YYNGEE. The CDR3 totals 16 residues. CDR3 DNA sequence: TGTGCCAGCAGCGTAGAGGGGAGATCTGGGGCCAACGTCCTGACTTTC. Protein sequence: CASSVEGRSGANVLTF.

This clonotype was recorded a few times. The chain recombines TRBV5-6 with TRBJ1-1, with a weak D call TRBD1 (5 bases). The germline V gene encodes CDR1 SGHDT and CDR2 YYEEEE. This CDR3 region has 14 residues. V shed 3 bases and J shed 8 bases, with 17 bases lying between them. CDR3 coding DNA: TGTGCCAGCAGCTACGTTGGCCCGGGGCTCGAAGCTTTCTTT. Encoded protein: CASSYVGPGLEAFF.

This clonotype was picked up many times. The chain has TRBV2 and TRBJ2-3, with D perhaps TRBD2 (5 bases). V was clipped by 4 bases and J by 7 bases, with 9 bases between them. CDR1 is SNHLY and CDR2 is FYNNEI in the germline V gene. This CDR3 contains 12 residues. CDR3 loop: CASSGGLYTQYF. The CDR3 nucleotides are TGTGCCAGCAGTGGCGGACTCTATACGCAGTATTTT.

The rearrangement joins TRBV10-3 to TRBJ2-1; either TRBD1 or TRBD2 may supply D (6 bases each). From germline, CDR1 is ENHRY and CDR2 SYGVKD. This CDR3 is 12 amino acids long. Trimming removed 3 bases from V and 7 bases from J, with 7 bases in between. In DNA form, the CDR3 reads TGTGCCATCAGTGAAGGGGGGAATGAGCAGTTCTTC. It is translated as CAISEGGNEQFF.

This clonotype has at least ten counts. The chain employs TRBV5-1 and TRBJ2-1; weak D call: TRBD1 (6 bases). This CDR3 is built from 15 residues. Germline V gives CDR1 SGHRS, CDR2 YFSETQ. V lost 0 bases and J lost 6, with 13 bases in between. CDR3 protein: CASSLARGGGNEQFF. The CDR3 nucleotides read TGCGCCAGCAGCTTGGCCAGGGGTGGTGGCAATGAGCAGTTCTTC.

This clonotype was observed once. The rearrangement joins TRBV7-9 to TRBJ1-2; the D gene is possibly TRBD1 (6 bases). The V gene lost 5 bases and the J gene lost 4 bases, with 14 bases spanning the gap. Per the germline V gene, CDR1 is SEHNR and CDR2 is FQNEAQ (reference sequence). This CDR3 has 14 amino acids. CDR3 sequence (DNA): TGTGCCAGCAGCGAGAGGACAGAGCTCTATGGCTACACCTTC. Translated: CASSERTELYGYTF.

This clonotype was seen repeatedly, ten times or more. V gene TRBV5-1 combines with J gene TRBJ1-2; TRBD1 might be the D (5 bases). The V gene's germline CDR1 is SGHRS and CDR2 YFSETQ. CDR3 size: 13 residues. Trimming cost V 4 bases and J 6 bases, with 13 bases left between them. This CDR3 is CASSLSGLDGYTF. The CDR3 DNA follows: TGCGCCAGCAGCCTCTCGGGACTAGATGGCTACACCTTC.

The V and J genes are TRBV2 and TRBJ2-5; D gene uncertain. V was shortened by 1 base and J by 4 bases, with 10 bases between the two germline ends. This CDR3 has 14 amino acids. CDR1 is SNHLY and CDR2 is FYNNEI in the germline V gene. The CDR3 DNA sequence: TGTGCCAGCAGTGAAGTGAAGGGTAGAGAGACCCAGTACTTC. Its translation: CASSEVKGRETQYF.

This clonotype showed up many times. The genes are TRBV7-2 and TRBJ2-6, with 10 bases fitting TRBD2. The V gene's germline CDR1 is SGHTA and CDR2 FQGNSA. The V gene end was trimmed by 1 base and the J gene end by 4 bases; junction bases not matched to a gene: 13. This CDR3 is 20 amino acids long. DNA of the CDR3: TGTGCCAGCAGCTTAGTGGTATCAGCGGGGGGGCGGTTAGGGGCCAACGTCCTGACTTTC. It yields the protein CASSLVVSAGGRLGANVLTF.

The chain combines TRBV10-2 with TRBJ2-1, with D perhaps given as TRBD1 or TRBD2 (5 bases each). Trimming cost V 6 bases and J 7 bases, with 22 bases left between them. CDR3 size: 16 residues. Germline CDR1 and CDR2: WSHSY and SAAADI. Here the CDR3 DNA reads TGCGCCAGCAGGGCCCCCACGACCGGGACGGGGAATGAGCAGTTCTTC. It encodes CASRAPTTGTGNEQFF.

The chain joins TRBV6-1 to TRBJ2-7; TRBD1 matches at 12 bases. Germline-derived CDR1 and CDR2 are MNHNS and SASEGT. V gave up 8 bases and J gave up 9 bases; unmatched junction bases: 8. The CDR3 runs to 13 residues. CDR3 loop: CASRGTGGGRQYF. CDR3 nucleotides: TGTGCCAGCCGCGGGACAGGGGGCGGTCGGCAGTACTTC.

On this clonotype: Being one base from a much bigger clone, this may be a read error. The chain uses TRBV6-2 or TRBV6-3 and TRBJ2-5, with D perhaps matching TRBD1 (5 bases). V was pared by 5 bases and J by 9 bases, with 22 bases between. This CDR3 has 15 amino acids. CDR1 is MNHEY, CDR2 SVGEGT, per germline. In nucleotides, the CDR3 is TGTGCCAGCAGTGAGTCCAGGGTATGGGGTGAGGCCCAGTACTTC. This sequence encodes CASSESRVWGEAQYF.

Many counts were recorded for this clonotype. The gene calls are TRBV3-1 and TRBJ2-5, with TRBD2 matching 7 bases. J gave up 2 bases and V 2 bases, and 5 bases lay outside the gene matches. The CDR3 has 15 amino acids. Germline V gene data show CDR1 as LGHDT and CDR2 as YNNKEL (reference sequence). DNA for the CDR3: TGTGCCAGCAGCCAAAATCCGGGACTACAAGAGACCCAGTACTTC. Encoded protein: CASSQNPGLQETQYF.

This clonotype was counted a few times. This chain connects TRBV6-2 or TRBV6-3 to TRBJ1-3; D remains ambiguous. V was clipped by 7 bases and J by 0 bases, with 10 bases between them. The germline V gene has CDR1 MNHEY and CDR2 SVGEGT. This CDR3 region has 14 residues. For the CDR3, the DNA is TGTGCCAGCAAGCAGTCCTTCTCTGGAAACACCATATATTTT. Its translation: CASKQSFSGNTIYF.